Here is one TCR beta chain with its context. Its antigen is still unknown. These data belong to a study of cytomegalovirus exposure and HLA in healthy donors. Study-wide results and limits: A list of more than 150 TCR beta chains associated with cytomegalovirus was given. First-cohort TCR clusters were later found to tend to co-occur in the 90 to 150 validation repertoires. Reportedly, cytomegalovirus status was diagnosed with high sensitivity and specificity.

The protocol was immunoSEQ multiplex PCR, while the TCRdb copy is restricted to in-frame clones and leaves out a portion. The sample lists some 150,000 clones, 70% to 90% occurring once. Separate from the roughly 630-subject first cohort was the 120-subject validation cohort, to which the donors belonged. In germline, CDR1 is MNHEY, CDR2 SMNVEV (reference sequence). The length of the CDR3 is 13 residues. V was shortened by 3 bases and J by 4 bases, with 9 bases between the two germline ends. This chain links TRBV27 with TRBJ2-5; tentatively, D is TRBD2 (5 bases). The clonotype was recovered from a man between 18 and 35 years old in good health and CMV-seronegative. Specimen: PBMCs. The CDR3 coding sequence is TGTGCCAGCAGTTTTGCTAGCACAGAGACCCAGTACTTC. This codes for CASSFASTETQYF.